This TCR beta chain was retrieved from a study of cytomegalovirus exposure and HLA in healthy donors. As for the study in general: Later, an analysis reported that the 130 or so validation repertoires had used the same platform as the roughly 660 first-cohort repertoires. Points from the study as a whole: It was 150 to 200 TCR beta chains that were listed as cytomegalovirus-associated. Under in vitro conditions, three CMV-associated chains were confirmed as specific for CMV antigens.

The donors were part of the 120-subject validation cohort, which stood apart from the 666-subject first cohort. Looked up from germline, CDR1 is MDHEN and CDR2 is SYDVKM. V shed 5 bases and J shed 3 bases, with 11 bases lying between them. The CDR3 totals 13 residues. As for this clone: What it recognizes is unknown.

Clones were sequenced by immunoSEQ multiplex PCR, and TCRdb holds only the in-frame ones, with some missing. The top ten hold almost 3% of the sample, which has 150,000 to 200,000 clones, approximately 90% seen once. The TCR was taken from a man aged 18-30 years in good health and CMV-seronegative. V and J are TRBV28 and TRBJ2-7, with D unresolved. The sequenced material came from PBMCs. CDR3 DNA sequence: TGTGCCAGCAGTGCCGACACGGACTACGAGCAGTACTTC. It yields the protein CASSADTDYEQYF.